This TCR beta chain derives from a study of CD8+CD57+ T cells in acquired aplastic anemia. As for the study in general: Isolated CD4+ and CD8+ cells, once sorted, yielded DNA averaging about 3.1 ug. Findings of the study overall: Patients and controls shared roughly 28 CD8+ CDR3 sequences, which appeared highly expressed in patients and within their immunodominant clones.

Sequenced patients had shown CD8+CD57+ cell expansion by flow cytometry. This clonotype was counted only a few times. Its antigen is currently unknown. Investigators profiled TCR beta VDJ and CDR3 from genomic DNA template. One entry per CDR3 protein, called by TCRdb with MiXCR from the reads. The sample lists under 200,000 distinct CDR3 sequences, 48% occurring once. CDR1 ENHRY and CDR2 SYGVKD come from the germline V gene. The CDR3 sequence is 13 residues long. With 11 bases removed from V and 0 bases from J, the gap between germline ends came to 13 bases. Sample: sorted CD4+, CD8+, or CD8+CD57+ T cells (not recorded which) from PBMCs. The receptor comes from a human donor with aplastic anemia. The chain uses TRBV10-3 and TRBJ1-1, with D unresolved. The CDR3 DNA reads TGTGCCTCCGTTAGCCAAGTGAACACTGAAGCTTTCTTT. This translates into CASVSQVNTEAFF.